A selection of T cell receptor beta chains follows, all from one sample in a study of cytomegalovirus exposure and HLA in healthy donors. Using immunoSEQ multiplex PCR, the repertoire was profiled, and TCRdb retains in-frame clones only, with some absent. The sample lists some 170,000 clones, around 75% occurring once. The sequenced sample was PBMCs. The receptors shown here come from a female donor in good health and CMV-seronegative. The CDR3 runs from the conserved cysteine through the conserved F or W. A D gene is named only where the DNA matches it firmly. Clone size is given for some rows only: seen once, a few or many times, or a class if the clone is expanded.

>TRBJ1-1|13|TRBV7-3|.|once
TGTGCCAGCAGAAGGCAGGGGAACACTGAAGCTTTCTTT
CASRRQGNTEAFF
>TRBJ2-7|16|TRBV12-2|.|once
TGTGCAAGTCGCTTACCTAAGCGGGAGGGTCCTCGGGAGCAGTACTTC
CASRLPKREGPREQYF
>TRBJ2-5|17|TRBV7-9|TRBD2|.
TGTGCCAGCAGCCAGGGACTAGCGGGACAGGGTAAAGAGACCCAGTACTTC
CASSQGLAGQGKETQYF
>TRBJ2-1|13|TRBV28|TRBD2|.
TGTGCCAGCAGCCTTAGCGGGGCCAATGAGCAGTTCTTC
CASSLSGANEQFF
>TRBJ2-5|14|TRBV5-1|.|.
TGCGCCAGCAGCTTGGAGGGGGTAGGGGAGACCCAGTACTTC
CASSLEGVGETQYF
>TRBJ1-5|16|TRBV18|TRBD1|.
TGTGCCAGCTCACTAATGGCGGGACAGGGAGATCAGCCCCAGCATTTT
CASSLMAGQGDQPQHF
>TRBJ2-7|14|TRBV6-6|TRBD2|.
TGTGCCAGCAGTTACTCAGACGGGGGGAACGAGCAGTACTTC
CASSYSDGGNEQYF
>TRBJ1-2|14|TRBV6-1|.|.
TGTGCCAGCAGTGAAATGGCAGGGCTATATGGCTACACCTTC
CASSEMAGLYGYTF
>TRBJ2-2|14|TRBV19|TRBD2|.
TGTGCCAGTCACCTCGGGGGGGCCGGCGGGGAGCTGTTTTTT
CASHLGGAGGELFF
>TRBJ2-7|11|TRBV27|.|.
TGTGCCAGCAGCCGGAGGGACGAGCAGTACTTC
CASSRRDEQYF
>TRBJ2-3|14|TRBV12-5|.|.
TGTGCTAGTGGTTTCACAGGGAGCACAGATACGCAGTATTTT
CASGFTGSTDTQYF
>TRBJ1-2|12|TRBV19|TRBD1|few
TGTGCCAGTTCCGGACAGGGGACTGGCTACACCTTC
CASSGQGTGYTF
>TRBJ1-6|13|TRBV30|.|.
TGTGCCTGGAGTCCCGACTCTAATTCACCCCTCCACTTT
CAWSPDSNSPLHF
>TRBJ1-1|13|TRBV19|.|.
TGTGCCAGTAGTATAGTTCGGGGGGCTGAAGCTTTCTTT
CASSIVRGAEAFF
>TRBJ1-5|14|TRBV5-8|.|few
TGTGCCAGCAGCTTGGTGGCCGGGAATCAGCCCCAGCATTTT
CASSLVAGNQPQHF
>TRBJ2-7|11|TRBV2|.|.
TGTGCCAGCATGCTAGTCGGCGAGCAGTACTTC
CASMLVGEQYF
>TRBJ1-2|13|TRBV19|.|.
TGTGCCAGTAGTATCCGCAGGGATTCTGGCTACACCTTC
CASSIRRDSGYTF
>TRBJ2-7|14|TRBV7-9|TRBD1|.
TGTTCCAGCAGCTCACAGGGGGCCACCTACGAGCAGTACTTC
CSSSSQGATYEQYF
>TRBJ2-7|13|TRBV7-8|.|.
TGTGCCAGCAGCCCTGGACTGTCGACCGAGCAGTACTTC
CASSPGLSTEQYF
>TRBJ1-2|13|TRBV10-3|TRBD1|.
TGTGCCATCAGATCGGACAGGGCCGATGGCTACACCTTC
CAIRSDRADGYTF
>TRBJ2-7|14|TRBV9|TRBD1|.
TGTGCCAGCAGCGTAGAGACAGGGAAGTACGAGCAGTACTTC
CASSVETGKYEQYF
>TRBJ2-5|15|TRBV12-5|.|.
TGTGCTAGTGCTAAGGACTACGGCAGGCAAGAGACCCAGTACTTC
CASAKDYGRQETQYF
>TRBJ2-1|12|TRBV27|.|few
TGTGCCAGCAGTTACGGGAACAATGAGCAGTTCTTC
CASSYGNNEQFF
>TRBJ2-3|12|TRBV19|TRBD1|.
TGTGCCAGTAGCCGGGGACAGACTACGCAGTATTTT
CASSRGQTTQYF
>TRBJ2-3|19|TRBV7-9|TRBD1|once
TGTGCCAGCAGCTATAGGCTTGAGCCCCGGGACAGGGGGCTGGATACGCAGTATTTT
CASSYRLEPRDRGLDTQYF
>TRBJ1-1|15|TRBV5-1|TRBD1|.
TGCGCCAGCAGCTTGCTGGGACAGGTGGGCACTGAAGCTTTCTTT
CASSLLGQVGTEAFF
>TRBJ2-5|15|TRBV5-1|.|.
TGCGCCAGCAGCTTGGAATCTAGGAAGATTGAGACCCAGTACTTC
CASSLESRKIETQYF
>TRBJ1-2|15|TRBV5-1|TRBD1|.
TGCGCCAGCAGCTCTCGGACAGGGGGTACGGATGGCTACACCTTC
CASSSRTGGTDGYTF
>TRBJ1-4|14|TRBV5-1|.|.
TGCGCCAGCAGCTTGGGACACGCTAATGAAAAGCTGTTTTTT
CASSLGHANEKLFF
>TRBJ2-1|15|TRBV2|TRBD2|few
TGTGCCAGCAGGCTGACTAGCGGGGTATACAATGAGCAGTTCTTC
CASRLTSGVYNEQFF
>TRBJ2-3|15|TRBV27|.|.
TGTGCCAGCAGTCCATCCCCCGGGGTCTCAGATACGCAGTATTTT
CASSPSPGVSDTQYF
>TRBJ1-1|13|TRBV7-9|.|.
TGTGCCAGCAGCTTAGGGGGGGGCACTGAAGCTTTCTTT
CASSLGGGTEAFF
>TRBJ1-1|14|TRBV19|.|.
TGTGCCAGTAGTATCTCGACAGGGAACACTGAAGCTTTCTTT
CASSISTGNTEAFF
>TRBJ2-7|17|TRBV18|TRBD2|.
TGTGCCAGCTCACCCCTCGGGAGGTCTCTGCCTCCCTACGAGCAGTACTTC
CASSPLGRSLPPYEQYF
>TRBJ1-1|13|TRBV6-1|TRBD1|.
TGTGCCAGCAGAACAGGGGTGAACACTGAAGCTTTCTTT
CASRTGVNTEAFF
>TRBJ2-3|15|TRBV21-1|.|.
TGTGCCAGCGCCCTTACTACAGGGTACGCAGATACGCAGTATTTT
CASALTTGYADTQYF
>TRBJ2-3|19|TRBV7-2|TRBD1|.
TGTGCCAGCAGCAAGGGACAGGGAGCCCTCCGCGGGATGACAGATACGCAGTATTTT
CASSKGQGALRGMTDTQYF
>TRBJ1-2|14|TRBV7-9|.|.
TGTGCCAGCAGCCGAATACAGGCCGCCGATGGCTACACCTTC
CASSRIQAADGYTF
>TRBJ2-7|13|TRBV29-1|.|once
TGCAGCGTTGAAATTGCGGGATCATACGAGCAGTACTTC
CSVEIAGSYEQYF
>TRBJ2-2|14|TRBV29-1|TRBD2|.
TGCAGCGTTCGCACTAGCGTCCGCACCGGGGAGCTGTTTTTT
CSVRTSVRTGELFF
>TRBJ1-3|15|TRBV4-2|.|.
TGTGCCAGCAGCCAAGAAGCGGCGGTAGGAAACACCATATATTTT
CASSQEAAVGNTIYF
>TRBJ2-7|14|TRBV15|.|.
TGTGCCACCAGCCTAGGGGGAGCATCCTACGAGCAGTACTTC
CATSLGGASYEQYF
>TRBJ2-2|12|TRBV25-1|.|.
TGTGCCAGCAGTGAATTCGCCGGGGAGCTGTTTTTT
CASSEFAGELFF
>TRBJ2-3|15|TRBV7-9|.|few
TGTGCCAGCACCCTGGGGGGGCGCCCTGGAGATACGCAGTATTTT
CASTLGGRPGDTQYF
>TRBJ2-7|15|TRBV19|TRBD1|.
TGTGCCAGTAGTATTCCGGGACAGGGGGTGTACGAGCAGTACTTC
CASSIPGQGVYEQYF
>TRBJ2-5|15|TRBV5-4|.|.
TGTGCCAGCAGCCCGTCGGCGGCCCCCCAAGAGACCCAGTACTTC
CASSPSAAPQETQYF
>TRBJ2-5|15|TRBV19|TRBD2|few
TGTGCCAGCACGGGGGGGGGAAATCCCCAAGAGACCCAGTACTTC
CASTGGGNPQETQYF
>TRBJ2-5|14|TRBV2|.|.
TGTGCCAGCAGTGAAGCAACAGTCCGAGAGACCCAGTACTTC
CASSEATVRETQYF
>TRBJ2-7|15|TRBV10-3|.|.
TGTGCCATCAGTACCTTAATCGACAAGGCCTACGAGCAGTACTTC
CAISTLIDKAYEQYF
>TRBJ2-7|16|TRBV30|TRBD2|.
TGTGCCTGGAGTGTACACGTACTAGCGGGGGACTACGAGCAGTACTTC
CAWSVHVLAGDYEQYF
>TRBJ1-5|12|TRBV28|.|.
TGTGCCAACGGGGGGCACGGTCAGCCCCAGCATTTT
CANGGHGQPQHF
>TRBJ2-2|14|TRBV11-3|.|.
TGTGCCAGCAGCTTAGATCGAGACACCGGGGAGCTGTTTTTT
CASSLDRDTGELFF
>TRBJ2-3|16|TRBV27|TRBD2|.
TGTGCCAGCACCTGGAGACTAGCGGGCAGCACAGATACGCAGTATTTT
CASTWRLAGSTDTQYF